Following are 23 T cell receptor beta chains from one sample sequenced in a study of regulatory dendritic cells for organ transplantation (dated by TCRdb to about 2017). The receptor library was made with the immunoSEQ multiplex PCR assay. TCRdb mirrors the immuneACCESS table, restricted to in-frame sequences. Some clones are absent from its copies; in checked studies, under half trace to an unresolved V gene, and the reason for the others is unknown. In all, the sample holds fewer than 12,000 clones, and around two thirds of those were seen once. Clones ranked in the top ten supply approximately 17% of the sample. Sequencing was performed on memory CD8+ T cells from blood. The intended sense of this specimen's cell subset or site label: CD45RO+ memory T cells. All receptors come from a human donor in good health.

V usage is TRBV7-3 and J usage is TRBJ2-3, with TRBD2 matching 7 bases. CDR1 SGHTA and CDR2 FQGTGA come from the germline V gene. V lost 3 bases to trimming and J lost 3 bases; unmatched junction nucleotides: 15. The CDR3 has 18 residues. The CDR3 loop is CASSFWGGRGSGTDTQYF. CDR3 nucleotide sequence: TGTGCCAGCAGCTTCTGGGGTGGGCGGGGGAGCGGGACAGATACGCAGTATTTT.

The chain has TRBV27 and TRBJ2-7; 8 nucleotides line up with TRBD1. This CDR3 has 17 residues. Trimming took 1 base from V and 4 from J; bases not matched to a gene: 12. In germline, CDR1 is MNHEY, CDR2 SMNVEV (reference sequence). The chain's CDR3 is CASSLLRTGSEVYEQYF. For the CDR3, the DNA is TGTGCCAGCAGTTTATTACGGACAGGGTCTGAGGTTTACGAGCAGTACTTC.

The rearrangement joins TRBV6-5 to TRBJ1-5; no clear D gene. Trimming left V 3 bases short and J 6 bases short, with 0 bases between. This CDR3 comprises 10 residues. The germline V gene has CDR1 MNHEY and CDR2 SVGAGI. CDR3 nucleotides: TGTGCCAGCAGTTATCAGCCCCAGCATTTT. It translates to CASSYQPQHF.

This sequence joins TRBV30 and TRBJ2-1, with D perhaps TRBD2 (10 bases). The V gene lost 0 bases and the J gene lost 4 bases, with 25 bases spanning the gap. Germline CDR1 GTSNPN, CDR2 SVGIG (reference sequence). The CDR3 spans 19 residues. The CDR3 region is CAWSVGTGLGLAAYNEQFF. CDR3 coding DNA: TGTGCCTGGAGTGTAGGGACAGGGCTTGGACTAGCGGCATACAATGAGCAGTTCTTC. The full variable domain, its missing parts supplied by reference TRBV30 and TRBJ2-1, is SQTIHQWPATLVQPVGSPLSLECTVEGTSNPNLYWYRQAAGRGLQLLFYSVGIGQISSEVPQNLSASRPQDRQFILSSKKLLLSDSGFYLCAWSVGTGLGLAAYNEQFFGPGTRLTVL.

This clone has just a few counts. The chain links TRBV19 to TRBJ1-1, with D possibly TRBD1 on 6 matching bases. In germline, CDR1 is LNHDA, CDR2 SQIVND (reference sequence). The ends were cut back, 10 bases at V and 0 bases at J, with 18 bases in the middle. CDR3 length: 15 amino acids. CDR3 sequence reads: CATQPPGAMNTEAFF. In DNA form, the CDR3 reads TGTGCCACCCAACCTCCAGGGGCCATGAACACTGAAGCTTTCTTT.

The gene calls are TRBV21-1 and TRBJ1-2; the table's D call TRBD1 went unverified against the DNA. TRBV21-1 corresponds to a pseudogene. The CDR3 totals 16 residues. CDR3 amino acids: CASSPQDLDRCRGYTF. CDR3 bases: TGTGCCAGCAGCCCCCAAGATCTAGACAGGTGTAGGGGCTACACCTTC.

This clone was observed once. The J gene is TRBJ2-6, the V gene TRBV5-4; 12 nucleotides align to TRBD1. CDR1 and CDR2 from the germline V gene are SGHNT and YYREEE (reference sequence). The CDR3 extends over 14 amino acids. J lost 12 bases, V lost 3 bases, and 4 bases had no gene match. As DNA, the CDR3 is TGTGCCAGCAGCTGGGACAGGGGGCTTGTCGTCCTGACTTTC. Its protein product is CASSWDRGLVVLTF.

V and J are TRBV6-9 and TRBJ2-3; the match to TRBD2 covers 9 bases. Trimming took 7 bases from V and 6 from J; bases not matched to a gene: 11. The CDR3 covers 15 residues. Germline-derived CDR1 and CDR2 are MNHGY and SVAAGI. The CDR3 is CASIFGGLATDTQYF. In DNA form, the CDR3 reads TGTGCCAGCATCTTCGGGGGACTAGCTACTGATACGCAGTATTTT.

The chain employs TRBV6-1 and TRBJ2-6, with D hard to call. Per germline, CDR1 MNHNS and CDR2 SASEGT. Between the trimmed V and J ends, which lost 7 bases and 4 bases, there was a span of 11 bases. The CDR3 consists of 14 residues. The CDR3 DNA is TGTGCCAGCACGTTTGGTGGGGGGGCCAACGTCCTGACTTTC. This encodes CASTFGGGANVLTF.

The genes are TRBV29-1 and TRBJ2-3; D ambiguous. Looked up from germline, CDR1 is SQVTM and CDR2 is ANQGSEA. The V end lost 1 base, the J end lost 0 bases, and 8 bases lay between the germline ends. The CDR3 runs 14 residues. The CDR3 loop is CSVEGTESTDTQYF. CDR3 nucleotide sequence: TGCAGCGTTGAAGGGACGGAGAGCACAGATACGCAGTATTTT.

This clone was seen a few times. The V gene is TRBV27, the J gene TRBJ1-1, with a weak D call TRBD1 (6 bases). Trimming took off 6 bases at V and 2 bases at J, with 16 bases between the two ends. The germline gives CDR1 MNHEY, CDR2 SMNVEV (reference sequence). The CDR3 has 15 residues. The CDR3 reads CASRLGAATNTEAFF. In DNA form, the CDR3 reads TGTGCCAGCAGACTGGGGGCAGCGACCAACACTGAAGCTTTCTTT.

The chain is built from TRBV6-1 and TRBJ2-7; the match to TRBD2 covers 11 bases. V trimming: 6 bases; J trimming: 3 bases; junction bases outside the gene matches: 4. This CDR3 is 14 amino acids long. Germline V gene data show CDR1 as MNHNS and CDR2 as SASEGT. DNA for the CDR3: TGTGCCAGCAGCGGACTAGCGGGCCGCTACGAGCAGTACTTC. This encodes CASSGLAGRYEQYF.

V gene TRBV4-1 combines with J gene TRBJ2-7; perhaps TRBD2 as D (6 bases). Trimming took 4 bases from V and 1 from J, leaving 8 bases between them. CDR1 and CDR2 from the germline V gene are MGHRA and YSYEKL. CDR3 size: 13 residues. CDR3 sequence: CASSLGLSYEQYF. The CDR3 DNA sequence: TGCGCCAGCAGCCTTGGACTATCCTACGAGCAGTACTTC.

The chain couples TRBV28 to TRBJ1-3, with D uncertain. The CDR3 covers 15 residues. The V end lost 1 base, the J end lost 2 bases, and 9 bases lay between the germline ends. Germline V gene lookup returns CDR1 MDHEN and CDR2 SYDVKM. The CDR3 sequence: CASSLSAVTGNTIYF. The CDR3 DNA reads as TGTGCCAGCAGTTTATCGGCGGTAACTGGAAACACCATATATTTT.

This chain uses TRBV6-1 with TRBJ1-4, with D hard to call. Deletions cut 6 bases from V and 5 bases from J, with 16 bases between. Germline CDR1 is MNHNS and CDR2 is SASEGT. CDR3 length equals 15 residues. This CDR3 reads CASRSPGGRNEKLFF. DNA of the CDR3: TGTGCCAGCAGGAGCCCGGGCGGGCGGAATGAAAAACTGTTTTTT.

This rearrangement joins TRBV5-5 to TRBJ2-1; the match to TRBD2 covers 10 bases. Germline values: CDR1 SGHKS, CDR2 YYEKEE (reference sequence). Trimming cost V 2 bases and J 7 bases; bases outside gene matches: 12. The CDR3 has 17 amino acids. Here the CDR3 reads CASSLYSRASGRNEQFF. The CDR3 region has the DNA TGTGCCAGCAGCTTATATTCTCGAGCTAGCGGGAGAAATGAGCAGTTCTTC.

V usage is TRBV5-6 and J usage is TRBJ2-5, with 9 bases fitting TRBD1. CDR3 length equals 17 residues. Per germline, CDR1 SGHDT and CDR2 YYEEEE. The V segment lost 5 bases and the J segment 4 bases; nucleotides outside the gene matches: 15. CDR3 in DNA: TGTGCCAGCAGGCACATGTATAGGGACAGGGTGTCAGAGACCCAGTACTTC. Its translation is CASRHMYRDRVSETQYF.

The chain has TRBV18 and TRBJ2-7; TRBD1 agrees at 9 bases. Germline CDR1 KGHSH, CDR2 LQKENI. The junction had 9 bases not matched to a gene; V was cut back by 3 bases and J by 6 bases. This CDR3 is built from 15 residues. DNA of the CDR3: TGTGCCAGCTCACCTACCGGGACAGGGTGGTTCGAGCAGTACTTC. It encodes CASSPTGTGWFEQYF.

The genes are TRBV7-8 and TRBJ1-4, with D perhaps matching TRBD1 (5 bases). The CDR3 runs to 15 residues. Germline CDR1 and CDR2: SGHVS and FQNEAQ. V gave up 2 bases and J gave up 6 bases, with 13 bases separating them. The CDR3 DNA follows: TGTGCCAGCAGCTTAACTGGGACGGGTTATGAAAAACTGTTTTTT. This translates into CASSLTGTGYEKLFF.

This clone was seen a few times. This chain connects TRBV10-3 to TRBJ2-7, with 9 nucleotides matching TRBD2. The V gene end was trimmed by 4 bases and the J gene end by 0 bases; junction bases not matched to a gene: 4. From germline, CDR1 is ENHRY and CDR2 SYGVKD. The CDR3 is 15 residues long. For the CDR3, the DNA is TGTGCCATCAGTGGGTTGCGGGAGGGCTCCTACGAGCAGTACTTC. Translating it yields CAISGLREGSYEQYF.

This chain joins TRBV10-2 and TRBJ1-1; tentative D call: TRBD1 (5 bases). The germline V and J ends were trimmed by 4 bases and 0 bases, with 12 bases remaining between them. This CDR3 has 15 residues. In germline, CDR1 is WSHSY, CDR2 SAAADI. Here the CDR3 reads CASSVTVDMNTEAFF. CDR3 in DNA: TGCGCCAGCAGTGTGACAGTTGATATGAACACTGAAGCTTTCTTT.

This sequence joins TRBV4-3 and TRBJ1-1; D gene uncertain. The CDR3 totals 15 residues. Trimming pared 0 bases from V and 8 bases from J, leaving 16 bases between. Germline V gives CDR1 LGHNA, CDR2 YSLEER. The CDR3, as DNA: TGCGCCAGCAGCCAAGATAGTGAAAGACCCCGAGAAGCTTTCTTT. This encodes CASSQDSERPREAFF.

This CDR3 reads CASSPRGRAPRGTEAFF. CDR3 nucleotide sequence: TGTGCCAGCTCACCCCGAGGTCGCGCCCCGAGGGGCACTGAAGCTTTCTTT. The V gene is TRBV18, the J gene TRBJ1-1; maybe TRBD1 (5 bases). This CDR3 comprises 17 residues. V was trimmed by 3 bases and J by 4 bases, leaving 21 bases between them. From germline, CDR1 is KGHSH and CDR2 LQKENI.